Reported below is one T cell receptor beta chain. Its antigen remains unidentified. Primers: 60 Vbeta forward and 13 Jbeta reverse. Sequenced by immunoSEQ multiplex PCR; TCRdb stores in-frame clones only, minus some. The sample has around 200,000 clones, approximately 70% seen once. The data originate from a study of cytomegalovirus exposure and HLA in healthy donors. Findings and limits, study-wide: A few CMV-associated chains proved CMV antigen-specific in vitro. In an earlier analysis, productive rearrangement rates for most beta V segments clustered near 87% or 30%. In a later analysis, a missense DCLRE1C variant was linked to TCR beta V- and J-gene trimming.

The donors (healthy individuals) were bone marrow donors. The specimen sequenced was PBMCs. The TCR originated in a middle-aged man in good health and CMV-seropositive.

DNA for the CDR3: TGTGCCACCCGACAGGGTTTCGGGGAGCAGTACTTC. It yields the protein CATRQGFGEQYF. V and J are TRBV19 and TRBJ2-7, with 7 bases lining up with TRBD1. V shed 10 bases and J 7 bases; nucleotides not matched to a gene: 10. Germline V gene data show CDR1 as LNHDA and CDR2 as SQIVND (reference sequence). The CDR3 consists of 12 residues. Full variable domain (missing parts from reference TRBV19 and TRBJ2-7): DGGITQSPKYLFRKEGQNVTLSCEQNLNHDAMYWYRQDPGQGLRLIYYSQIVNDFQKGDIAEGYSVSREKKESFPLTVTSAQKNPTAFYLCATRQGFGEQYFGPGTRLTVT.